The 26 T cell receptor beta chains given below trace back to one sample, sequenced in a study of blood T cells in healthy people across ages. Sample-barcoded 5' priming and a J-beta primer mix drove a second PCR of about 7 to 12 cycles. TCRdb processed the 5' RACE reads anew with MiXCR; each CDR3 protein has one entry. The top ten clones hold about an eighth of a sample with 800,000 to 1,000,000 distinct CDR3 sequences, 40% to 60% of them seen once. Sequences were obtained from blood. The receptors come from a young man in good health.

The chain joins TRBV4-2 to TRBJ1-5, with D uncertain. CDR1 is LGHNA, CDR2 YNFKEQ, per germline. The CDR3 length is 16 residues. V was cut by 3 bases and J by 1 base, with 13 bases left in between. CDR3 coding DNA: TGTGCCAGCAGCCAGGTTCCGGGGATAAGCAATCAGCCCCAGCATTTT. Its protein product is CASSQVPGISNQPQHF.

This chain connects TRBV7-2 to TRBJ2-7; possible D gene TRBD1, 6 bases. V lost 10 bases and J 4 bases, leaving 17 bases between the germline ends. The CDR3 covers 13 residues. CDR1 SGHTA and CDR2 FQGNSA come from the germline V gene. CDR3 in amino acids: CANRNSGHYEQYF. CDR3 DNA sequence: TGTGCCAACAGGAACTCGGGACATTACGAGCAGTACTTC.

The chain couples TRBV30 to TRBJ2-1, with D tentatively TRBD2 (5 bases). CDR1 and CDR2 (germline): GTSNPN, SVGIG (reference sequence). This CDR3 contains 15 residues. Trimming cost V 7 bases and J 2 bases, with 18 bases left between them. CDR3 residues: CALLEIQETYNEQFF. Written as DNA, the CDR3 is TGTGCCTTACTAGAAATTCAGGAGACCTACAATGAGCAGTTCTTC. Full variable domain (missing parts from reference TRBV30 and TRBJ2-1): SQTIHQWPATLVQPVGSPLSLECTVEGTSNPNLYWYRQAAGRGLQLLFYSVGIGQISSEVPQNLSASRPQDRQFILSSKKLLLSDSGFYLCALLEIQETYNEQFFGPGTRLTVL.

This clonotype occurred once. The J gene is TRBJ2-3, the V gene TRBV6-5; TRBD2 matches at 9 bases. V shed 0 bases and J 4 bases; nucleotides not matched to a gene: 5. This CDR3 is built from 16 residues. Germline CDR1 reads MNHEY; CDR2 reads SVGAGI. CDR3: CASSYSISGGPDTQYF. CDR3 bases: TGTGCCAGCAGTTACTCGATTAGCGGGGGACCAGATACGCAGTATTTT.

J is TRBJ2-1 and V is TRBV7-2, with a possible D match to TRBD2 (6 bases). The CDR3 is 13 residues long. V was pared by 1 base and J by 8 bases, with 9 bases between. The germline V gene encodes CDR1 SGHTA and CDR2 FQGNSA. CDR3 amino acids: CASSLDPGDEQFF. CDR3 DNA: TGTGCCAGCAGCTTAGACCCGGGGGATGAGCAGTTCTTC.

This clonotype was recorded once. This rearrangement joins TRBV28 to TRBJ2-2; 7 bases are a match to TRBD1. This CDR3 region has 14 residues. J was trimmed by 2 bases and V by 10 bases; bases with no gene match: 7. The germline V gene encodes CDR1 MDHEN and CDR2 SYDVKM. The chain's CDR3 is CATSTGVNTGELFF. CDR3 DNA sequence: TGTGCCACTTCTACAGGGGTAAACACCGGGGAGCTGTTTTTT.

This chain uses TRBV29-1 with TRBJ1-2; unclear D gene. Trimming stripped 2 bases from V and 1 base from J, with 14 bases between. The length of the CDR3 is 15 residues. In germline, CDR1 is SQVTM, CDR2 ANQGSEA. Here the CDR3 reads CSVELDGGHNYGYTF. CDR3 coding DNA: TGCAGCGTTGAACTGGACGGAGGTCATAACTATGGCTACACCTTC.

For the CDR3, the DNA is TGCGCCAGCTGCGTAGTCGGCTTACAAGAGACCCAGTACTTC. The encoded protein is CASCVVGLQETQYF. The chain joins TRBV5-1 to TRBJ2-5; no clear D gene. The CDR3 extends over 14 amino acids. Germline values: CDR1 SGHRS, CDR2 YFSETQ. With 7 bases removed from V and 2 bases from J, the gap between germline ends came to 15 bases.

The V gene is TRBV6-5, the J gene TRBJ2-1, with 8 nucleotides matching TRBD2. The CDR3 contains 16 residues. V was clipped by 2 bases and J by 2 bases; unmatched bases: 5. Germline V gene sequence: CDR1 MNHEY, CDR2 SVGAGI. CDR3 sequence reads: CASSYGGRRAYNEQFF. The CDR3 bases are TGTGCCAGCAGTTACGGCGGGAGGAGGGCCTACAATGAGCAGTTCTTC.

The chain carries TRBV6-2 or TRBV6-3 and TRBJ1-1, with D perhaps TRBD1 (5 bases). The CDR3 totals 14 residues. Trimming shortened V by 1 base and J by 4 bases, and 10 bases separated the two germline ends. Germline loops: CDR1 MNHEY, CDR2 SVGEGT. The CDR3 protein is CASSYLIGTTEAFF. The CDR3 nucleotides are TGTGCCAGCAGTTACTTGATCGGGACCACTGAAGCTTTCTTT.

This clonotype appeared a few times. The CDR3 region has the DNA TGTGCCAGCAGCCCGGGACTCCTTTTCTCTAGCACAGATACGCAGTATTTT. This encodes CASSPGLLFSSTDTQYF. The chain links TRBV7-2 to TRBJ2-3; possible D gene TRBD2, 6 bases. The CDR3 sequence is 17 residues long. V lost 5 bases to trimming and J lost 0 bases, with 18 bases between them. Looked up from germline, CDR1 is SGHTA and CDR2 is FQGNSA.

This clonotype was seen repeatedly, ten times or more. The V gene is TRBV7-2, the J gene TRBJ2-1; D ambiguous. The CDR3 is made up of 14 amino acids. Per the germline V gene, CDR1 is SGHTA and CDR2 is FQGNSA. Trimming left V 0 bases short and J 4 bases short, with 7 bases between. CDR3 amino acids: CASSLAEPYNEQFF. The CDR3 DNA reads TGTGCCAGCAGCTTAGCGGAACCATACAATGAGCAGTTCTTC.

This clonotype was seen more than once but under ten times. The J gene is TRBJ2-7, the V gene TRBV11-3; tentatively, D is TRBD2 (6 bases). The length of the CDR3 is 20 residues. Trimming took off 1 base at V and 5 bases at J, with 30 bases between the two ends. The germline V gene encodes CDR1 SGHNT and CDR2 YENEEA. The CDR3 loop is CASSLGLGRTGTPGGDEQYF. The DNA for the CDR3 is TGTGCCAGCAGCTTAGGTTTAGGGAGAACCGGGACTCCTGGAGGGGACGAGCAGTACTTC.

V is TRBV5-1 and J is TRBJ1-2, with D perhaps TRBD1 (5 bases). From germline, CDR1 is SGHRS and CDR2 YFSETQ. Trimming left V 1 base short and J 3 bases short, with 16 bases between. The CDR3 runs to 16 residues. Written as DNA, the CDR3 is TGCGCCAGCAGCTTGTTTACGTGGGGGTCCGACTATGGCTACACCTTC. It specifies CASSLFTWGSDYGYTF.

The J gene is TRBJ2-1, the V gene TRBV4-1, with 11 bases identical to TRBD2. Losses at the gene ends were 1 base for V and 4 bases for J; bases not matched to a gene: 9. CDR3 length equals 18 residues. CDR1 and CDR2 from the germline V gene are MGHRA and YSYEKL. CDR3 DNA sequence: TGCGCCAGCAGCCAAGTTCTAGCGGGGGGCCATTTTTACAATGAGCAGTTCTTC. Translating gives CASSQVLAGGHFYNEQFF.

This chain connects TRBV14 to TRBJ1-6; no clear D. CDR3 length: 14 amino acids. The germline V gene has CDR1 SGHDN and CDR2 FVKESK. With 8 bases removed from V and 9 bases from J, the gap between germline ends came to 17 bases. The DNA of the CDR3 is TGTGCCAGCTCTCCCGGGGTTCGAGGTTCACCCCTCCACTTT. Amino acids: CASSPGVRGSPLHF.

This clonotype appeared a single time. V is TRBV27 and J is TRBJ2-7; 12 bases are a match to TRBD2. Germline V gives CDR1 MNHEY, CDR2 SMNVEV (reference sequence). The ends lost 3 bases at V and 0 bases at J; junction bases unmatched: 12. The CDR3 totals 19 residues. CDR3 DNA: TGTGCCAGCAGTTTCCTTTCTCCCTCTAGCGGGGGGGACTCCTACGAGCAGTACTTC. This sequence encodes CASSFLSPSSGGDSYEQYF.

A few counts support this clonotype. The chain is built from TRBV7-9 and TRBJ2-3, with D tentatively TRBD2 (5 bases). The V gene's germline CDR1 is SEHNR and CDR2 FQNEAQ (reference sequence). The CDR3 is made up of 15 amino acids. The V end was cut by 5 bases, the J end by 4 bases, with 16 bases between. CDR3 in amino acids: CASSPRGPLADTQYF. The CDR3 DNA reads TGTGCCAGCAGCCCCCGGGGTCCATTGGCAGATACGCAGTATTTT.

This clonotype has a handful of counts. The V call is TRBV20-1, the J call TRBJ2-7, with 7 bases lining up with TRBD2. CDR1 and CDR2 from the germline V gene are DFQATT and SNEGSKA (reference sequence). Trimming cost V 8 bases and J 2 bases; bases outside gene matches: 15. This CDR3 has 15 residues. This CDR3 reads CSPKATSAHTYEQYF. The CDR3 DNA sequence: TGCAGTCCCAAGGCTACTAGCGCGCATACCTACGAGCAGTACTTC.

A few counts support this clonotype. This chain links TRBV4-3 with TRBJ2-1; D gene ambiguous. The CDR3 loop spans 13 amino acids. Germline-derived CDR1 and CDR2 are LGHNA and YSLEER. V was pared by 0 bases and J by 5 bases, with 5 bases between. CDR3 sequence reads: CASSQDTDNEQFF. CDR3 in DNA: TGCGCCAGCAGCCAAGATACCGACAATGAGCAGTTCTTC.

CDR3 DNA sequence: TGCGCCAGCATCCCATCTAGCGGGGGAGGATATGAGCAGTACTTC. The encoded protein is CASIPSSGGGYEQYF. The V and J genes are TRBV5-1 and TRBJ2-5; 10 nucleotides align to TRBD2. V shed 6 bases and J 11 bases; nucleotides not matched to a gene: 16. This CDR3 has 15 amino acids. The V gene's germline CDR1 is SGHRS and CDR2 YFSETQ.

J is TRBJ2-5 and V is TRBV7-2; 10 bases align to TRBD1. Near its end, the DNA agrees better with TRBJ2-7, so the J call may be wrong. CDR3 size: 14 residues. The germline CDR1 and CDR2 sequences are SGHTA and FQGNSA. As DNA, the CDR3 is TGTGCCAGCAGCTTCGACAGGGGGCGAGACGAGCAGTACTTC. Protein sequence: CASSFDRGRDEQYF.

The V and J genes are TRBV12-3 or TRBV12-4 and TRBJ2-7; 9 nucleotides line up with TRBD1. V was clipped by 1 base and J by 4 bases; unmatched bases: 5. CDR3 length: 15 residues. The DNA for the CDR3 is TGTGCCAGCAGTTTAGGACAGGGGGAAATATACGAGCAGTACTTC. This gives the protein CASSLGQGEIYEQYF.

The rearrangement uses TRBV20-1 and TRBJ1-4, with TRBD1 as a possible D gene (5 bases). CDR1 and CDR2 (germline): DFQATT, SNEGSKA (reference sequence). The CDR3 contains 13 residues. Between the trimmed V and J ends, which lost 7 bases and 7 bases, there was a span of 16 bases. CDR3 sequence reads: CSENGAVAEKLFF. The DNA of the CDR3 is TGCAGTGAGAACGGGGCAGTCGCTGAAAAACTGTTTTTT.

The chain joins TRBV6-1 to TRBJ1-4; TRBD1 agrees at 7 bases. J was trimmed by 6 bases and V by 8 bases; bases with no gene match: 6. The CDR3 is 13 residues long. CDR1 is MNHNS and CDR2 is SASEGT in the germline V gene. CDR3 region: CASSGGLDEKLFF. CDR3 DNA: TGTGCCAGCTCAGGGGGATTGGATGAAAAACTGTTTTTT.

In this sample, this clonotype turned up a few times. The chain is built from TRBV5-1 and TRBJ1-2; 9 nucleotides align to TRBD1. The CDR3 sequence is 14 residues long. J lost 4 bases, V lost 4 bases, and 5 bases had no gene match. The V gene's germline CDR1 is SGHRS and CDR2 YFSETQ. This chain's CDR3 is CASSPPTGGYGYTF. In nucleotides, the CDR3 is TGCGCCAGCAGCCCTCCGACAGGGGGCTATGGCTACACCTTC. The variable domain in full, completed from reference TRBV5-1 and TRBJ1-2, reads KAGVTQTPRYLIKTRGQQVTLSCSPISGHRSVSWYQQTPGQGLQFLFEYFSETQRNKGNFPGRFSGRQFSNSRSEMNVSTLELGDSALYLCASSPPTGGYGYTFGSGTRLTVV.